The text below deals with one TCR beta chain. Its cognate antigen is unknown. The sample is drawn from a study of identical twins. General study results and limits: Among monozygotic twins, out-of-frame TCR alpha sharing exceeded what models predicted.

Germline V gives CDR1 LNHNV, CDR2 YYDKDF (reference sequence). The CDR3 runs 16 residues. The J segment lost 6 bases and the V segment lost 1 base, leaving 7 bases of the junction unmatched. Each CDR3 protein gets one entry after TCRdb re-called the 5' RACE reads with MiXCR. Among approximately 500,000 distinct CDR3 sequences listed, approximately 14% were seen once. These data also featured in a second study, about yellow fever vaccine responses in identical twins.

This rearrangement joins TRBV15 to TRBJ2-1; the match to TRBD1 covers 9 bases. This clonotype was obtained from a woman under 30 in good health. The specimen was CD4+ T cells sorted from blood. The CDR3 loop is CATSRAGTGNSNEQFF. In DNA form, the CDR3 reads TGTGCCACCAGCAGAGCCGGGACAGGGAATAGCAATGAGCAGTTCTTC.